This passage covers 2 T cell receptor beta chains from one sample sequenced in a study of blood T cell repertoires in COVID-19. Only in-frame clones appear in the TCRdb table, and some are missing; sequencing was by immunoSEQ multiplex PCR. The sample carries hundreds of thousands of clones, approximately 85% recorded once. Sequencing was performed on peripheral blood. The receptor source for this set is a woman between 65 and 79 years old with acute or convalescent COVID-19.

The J gene is TRBJ2-2, the V gene TRBV4-2; D call uncertain. Between the trimmed V and J ends, which lost 0 bases and 1 base, there was a span of 3 bases. Germline loops: CDR1 LGHNA, CDR2 YNFKEQ. This CDR3 is built from 14 residues. CDR3 amino acids: CASSQDQNTGELFF. The CDR3 nucleotides read TGTGCCAGCAGCCAAGACCAGAACACCGGGGAGCTGTTTTTT.

This clone has only one observation. The rearrangement uses TRBV9 and TRBJ1-6; D is perhaps TRBD1 (6 bases). The CDR3 extends over 15 amino acids. Germline loops: CDR1 SGDLS, CDR2 YYNGEE. The V end lost 0 bases, the J end lost 9 bases, and 13 bases lay between the germline ends. The CDR3 protein is CASSVEGTLASPLHF. The CDR3 DNA reads TGTGCCAGCAGCGTAGAAGGGACATTGGCTTCACCCCTCCACTTT.